This T cell receptor (beta chain) is drawn from a study of T cells of healthy individuals listed by TCRdb under 2018. CDR1 and CDR2, per the germline V gene, are SGHTA and FQGNSA. The CDR3 measures 14 amino acids from cysteine to phenylalanine. Just the 42-base CDR3 DNA is kept, in frame starting at base 1. V trim: 6 bases; J trim: 4 bases; unmatched bases: 7. Concerning this clonotype: There is no known antigen for this receptor. The input lacks base qualities; no much larger clone sits a single base away.

To prepare the library, 5' RACE was applied. TCRdb records Illumina MiSeq as the sequencer. TCRdb reran the public reads through fastp at Q25 and MiXCR, keeping productive beta chains. Duplicate CDR3 protein sequences are folded into a single record with the most common DNA and genes. For this sample the table gives about 100,000 distinct CDR3 sequences, of which approximately 15% were detected only once. The ten largest clones add up to 6.2% of the sample. The chain uses TRBV7-2 and TRBJ2-5, with 8 bases in between that match TRBD1. This sequence originates from a human donor in good health. The DNA reads as follows: TGTGCCAGCAGTTATAACAGGGGGTTAGAGACCCAGTACTTC. It translates to CASSYNRGLETQYF.